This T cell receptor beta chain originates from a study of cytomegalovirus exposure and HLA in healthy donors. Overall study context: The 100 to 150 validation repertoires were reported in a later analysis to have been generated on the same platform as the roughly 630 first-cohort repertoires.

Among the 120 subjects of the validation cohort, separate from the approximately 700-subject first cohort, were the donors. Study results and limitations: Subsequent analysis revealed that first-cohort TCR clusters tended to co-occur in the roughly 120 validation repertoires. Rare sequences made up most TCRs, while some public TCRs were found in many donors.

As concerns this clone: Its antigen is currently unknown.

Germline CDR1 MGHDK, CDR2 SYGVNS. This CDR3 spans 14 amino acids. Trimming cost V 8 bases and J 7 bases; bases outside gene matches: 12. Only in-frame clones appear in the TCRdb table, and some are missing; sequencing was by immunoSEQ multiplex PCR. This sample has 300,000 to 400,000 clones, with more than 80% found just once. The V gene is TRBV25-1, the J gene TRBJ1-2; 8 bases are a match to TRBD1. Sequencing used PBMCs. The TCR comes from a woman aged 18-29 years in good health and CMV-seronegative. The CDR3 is CASGPGQAASGYTF. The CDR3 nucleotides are TGTGCCAGCGGTCCGGGACAGGCCGCTTCTGGCTACACCTTC.